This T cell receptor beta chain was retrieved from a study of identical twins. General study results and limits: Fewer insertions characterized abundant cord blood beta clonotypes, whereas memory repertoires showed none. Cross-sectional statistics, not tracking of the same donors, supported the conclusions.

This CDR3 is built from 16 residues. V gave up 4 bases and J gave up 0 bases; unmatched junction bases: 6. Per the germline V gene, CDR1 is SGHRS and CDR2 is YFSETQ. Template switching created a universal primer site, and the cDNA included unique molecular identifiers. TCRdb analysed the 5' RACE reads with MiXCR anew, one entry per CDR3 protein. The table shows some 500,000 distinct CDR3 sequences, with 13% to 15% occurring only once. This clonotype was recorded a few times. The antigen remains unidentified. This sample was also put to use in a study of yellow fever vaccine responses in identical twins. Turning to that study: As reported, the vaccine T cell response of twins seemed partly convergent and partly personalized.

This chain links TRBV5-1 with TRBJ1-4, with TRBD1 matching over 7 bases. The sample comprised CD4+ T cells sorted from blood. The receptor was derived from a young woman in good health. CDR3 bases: TGCGCCAGCAGCCTGGGACAGCTCGCAACTAATGAAAAACTGTTTTTT. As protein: CASSLGQLATNEKLFF. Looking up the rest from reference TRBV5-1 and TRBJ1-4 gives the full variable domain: KAGVTQTPRYLIKTRGQQVTLSCSPISGHRSVSWYQQTPGQGLQFLFEYFSETQRNKGNFPGRFSGRQFSNSRSEMNVSTLELGDSALYLCASSLGQLATNEKLFFGSGTQLSVL.